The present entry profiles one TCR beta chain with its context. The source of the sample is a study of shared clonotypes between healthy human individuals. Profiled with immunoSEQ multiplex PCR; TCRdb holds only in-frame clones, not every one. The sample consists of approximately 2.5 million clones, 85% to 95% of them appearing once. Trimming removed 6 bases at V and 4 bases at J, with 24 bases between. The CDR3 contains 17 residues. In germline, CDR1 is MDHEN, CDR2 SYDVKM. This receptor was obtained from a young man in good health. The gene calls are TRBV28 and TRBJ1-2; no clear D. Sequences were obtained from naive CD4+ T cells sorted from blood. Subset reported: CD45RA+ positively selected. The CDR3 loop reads CASSPGLRVLVSYGYTF. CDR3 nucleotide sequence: TGTGCCAGCAGCCCCGGGTTAAGGGTTCTAGTCAGCTATGGCTACACCTTC.